Described below is a single TCR beta chain sequence and its context. Its antigen is unknown. This record belongs to a study of cytomegalovirus exposure and HLA in healthy donors (dated by TCRdb to between 2016 and 2019). Some background on the complete study: In an earlier analysis of 587 of the donors, less than 350 Gb of sequence data and approximately 120 million unique TCR beta sequences from 150 million to 200 million T cells were reported. Across some 400 genotyped donors of the cohort, an average of about 200,000 unique TCR beta nucleotide sequences per donor were sequenced, and 15% to 20% of those sequences were non-productive. High-throughput TCR immunosequencing, statistical association of individual TCRs with disease status, and machine learning were combined to predict cytomegalovirus infection status. In a later genetic analysis, genome-wide SNP genotypes for about 55% of the roughly 700 donors were used, and that subset was treated as a discovery cohort. Every discovery cohort repertoire had been produced on one sequencing platform. The study aimed to test whether signatures of past pathogen exposure could be identified by cataloging public T cell receptors. HLA typing included class I and class II loci at four-digit resolution. Donor age, sex, ethnicity and CMV serostatus were compiled alongside the repertoire data. Along with the approximately 670-subject first cohort, a separate validation cohort of over a hundred different subjects was used. Among the roughly 390 genotyped donors, around 79% belonged to the genetic ancestry cluster associated with self-reported Caucasian donors. The T cell repertoires of 666 subjects were profiled by immunosequencing and related to cytomegalovirus serostatus. To decide whether each TCR beta V gene segment behaved as functional or pseudogenic, an earlier analysis of approximately 620 of the donors relied on high-throughput TCR beta sequencing. Typing coverage varied by locus: roughly 629-630 donors for A, B, C, DRB1 and DQB1; around 560 for DQA1; about 600 for DPA1; around 490 for DPB1. A later analysis re-examined previously published TCR beta repertoires from 600 to 700 donors and added high-resolution HLA genotyping to investigate patterns of TCR occurrence. Four or five DR-DQ haplotypes were handled as single units for association and clustering, since linkage in the cohort was strong. An early release that covered fewer than 800 HLA-typed donors contained approximately 300 gigabases of sequencing data and around 80 million unique TCR sequences. Rather than using new phenotypic data, the later analysis identified candidate immune exposures from TCR beta sequences and from how often those sequences occurred across donors. Study-wide findings and limitations: The presence/absence analyses assumed that sequencing depth was roughly uniform across donors, and that assumption may not be true. Because counts were too low, about 18 rarely observed V segments, including chromosome 9 orphons, were excluded from the earlier analysis of fewer than 650 of the donors. A further reported finding was that TCR beta sequences accurately predicted the HLA-A and HLA-B alleles for most subjects in the first cohort. In a later genetic analysis, fewer N-insertions in productive TCRs were reported among donors in an Asian-associated ancestry cluster than the 666-donor mean. Across donors, most TCR sequences were observed very rarely, whereas some public TCRs were present in many individuals. Most CMV-associated TCR beta chains appeared to be HLA-restricted in a later analysis, and the HLA associations seemed to be driven largely by CMV exposure. A cluster of highly shared sequence variants was judged likely to be a technical artifact of the sequencing pipeline. A later genetic analysis associated a missense DCLRE1C variant with V-gene and J-gene trimming of TCR beta chains, and an independent cohort replicated the association. Linkage disequilibrium might explain the correlated functional status among segregating V segments, but an unknown experimental factor could not be excluded. Only TCR beta chains were sequenced in this cohort, and the absence of alpha or paired-chain data limited detectable features. Specific HLA alleles were associated with 15,000 to 20,000 TCR beta sequences at a false discovery rate of 0.05 in a later analysis. In a later analysis, HLA-associated TCR beta chains showed more clonal expansion and lower generation probabilities than non-associated chains that were equally common. When HLA alleles, especially DR and DQ, strongly co-occurred, TCR associations were difficult to assign to individual alleles. A later analysis reported that several top co-occurrence clusters appeared linked to parvovirus B19, influenza, CMV and Epstein-Barr virus. The study listed approximately 160 TCR beta chains as associated with cytomegalovirus. Broadly in line with IMGT annotations, most TCR beta V segments showed up in productive rearrangements about 87% or about 30% of the time in an earlier analysis of about 500 of the donors. A few of the identified cytomegalovirus-associated TCR beta chains were confirmed in vitro to be specific for cytomegalovirus antigens. A later analysis found that TCR association rates varied across HLA loci, with DRB1 alleles showing the most associated TCRs and HLA-C alleles the fewest. For the cohort, immune exposure information was limited to CMV serostatus. In both the original and validation cohorts, the classifier was reported to diagnose cytomegalovirus status with high specificity and sensitivity. The 87-base-pair reads could not distinguish some IMGT-functional V segments, including TRBV6-2 and TRBV6-3, so those segments were excluded. The authors suggested that the approach could potentially be extended to other disease states and immunological phenotypes. Because some donors lacked HLA typing at each locus, the association tests relied only on the typed subset.

Libraries were built with the immunoSEQ multiplex PCR assay. A mixture of 60 forward primers for TCR Vbeta segments and 13 reverse primers for TCR Jbeta segments was used in the multiplex PCR. Amplification of the CDR3 region of rearranged TCR beta genes was performed with a multiplex PCR assay on genomic DNA. The Illumina HiSeq System was used to sequence the amplified TCR beta libraries as 87-base-pair reads. The authors' pipeline ran thus. A later analysis tallied tens of millions of unique TCR beta chains across the 610 or so repertoires, and around 10 million of those chains were shared by two or more donors. Raw reads were error-corrected and collapsed into unique sequences by a nearest-neighbor algorithm in which closely related sequences were merged to remove PCR and sequencing errors. V, D and J gene segments were assigned by aligning CDR3 sequences to IMGT reference sequences. For a sequence to be retained, at least a six-nucleotide match to both a V gene segment and a J gene segment was required. Rearrangements were classified as productive when the CDR3 lacked stop codons and remained in frame with V and J, and all other rearrangements were classified as non-productive. Following IMGT convention, CDR3 was defined as the stretch from the second conserved V-encoded cysteine up to the conserved J-encoded phenylalanine. Sequences without an unambiguous match to a single V gene segment were excluded from the earlier analysis of several hundred of the donors. An earlier analysis of a few hundred of the donors called V segments functional above 56.7% productive rearrangements and segregating when the between-donor standard deviation exceeded 5%. A statistical classification framework was built to diagnose cytomegalovirus status from the catalog of TCR beta chain sequences. In a later analysis, TCR nucleotide sequences were compared against IMGT/GENE-DB human TR gene sequences so that V and J genes could be assigned. Using the TCRdist pipeline, a later analysis assigned CDR3 sequences along with most-parsimonious VDJ recombination scenarios. A later analysis defined each TCR beta chain by its CDR3 amino acid sequence plus V-gene family, and excluded reads lacking a unique V-gene family. In a later analysis, 450 to 600 highly shared, low-generation-probability nucleotide sequences were removed to address suspected cross-contamination and a sequencing artifact. In a later analysis, a clonal expansion index for each public chain was calculated from normalized within-repertoire ranks of inferred template counts. A later analysis computed generation probabilities with a VDJ recombination model fitted to out-of-frame rearrangements, and checked the results against IGoR. Hypergeometric tests were used in a later analysis to score TCR-TCR, TCR-HLA and TCR-CMV co-occurrence, with a repertoire-size bias correction applied to the TCR pairs. A later analysis estimated false discovery rates by permuting HLA or CMV assignments 20 times. In a later analysis, co-occurring TCRs were grouped using DBSCAN, and TCRdist sequence similarity was added for clustering within HLA-allele-positive subsets. For co-occurrence clustering, repertoires with fewer than 30,000 or more than 120,000 public chains were excluded, along with roughly 5 repertoires with anomalous nucleotide sharing. Entries here come from immuneACCESS through TCRdb and include only in-frame sequences with V and J called. Some clones fail to appear in such tables; in the studies checked, an unresolved V gene covers under half of the shortfall, and the cause of the remainder is unknown. The DNA gave D and trimming, while V, J and clone size come from that table. This sample's table contains 150,000 to 200,000 clones. The ten top clones hold less than 0.95% of the sample.

The cohort was made up of 666 healthy bone marrow donors. All cohort members were sampled while nominally healthy, although unrecorded immune exposures were likely present. The donor was CMV seropositive and was included in the group of 270 or so seropositive cohort members. A peripheral blood sample was provided by each donor, and peripheral blood mononuclear cells were used for TCR beta sequencing. Genomic DNA extraction from the blood cell samples was performed with the Qiagen DNeasy Blood Extraction Kit. CDR1 and CDR2 (SGDLS, YYNGEE) derive from the germline V gene. Trimmed from V: 4 bases; trimmed from J: 5 bases; junction bases lacking a gene match: 8. The CDR3 runs 15 residues from the cysteine to the phenylalanine. Only CDR3 DNA remains: 45 bases, in frame from the first base.

The receptor was derived from a woman aged 18-35 years in good health and CMV-seropositive. The sequencing sample was made of PBMCs. The sequence is built from TRBV9 and TRBJ1-2, with 10 bases matching TRBD1. The DNA sequence reads TGTGCCAGCAGCATAAGACAGGGGGCTTCTTATGGCTACACCTTC. Translated, it gives CASSIRQGASYGYTF.